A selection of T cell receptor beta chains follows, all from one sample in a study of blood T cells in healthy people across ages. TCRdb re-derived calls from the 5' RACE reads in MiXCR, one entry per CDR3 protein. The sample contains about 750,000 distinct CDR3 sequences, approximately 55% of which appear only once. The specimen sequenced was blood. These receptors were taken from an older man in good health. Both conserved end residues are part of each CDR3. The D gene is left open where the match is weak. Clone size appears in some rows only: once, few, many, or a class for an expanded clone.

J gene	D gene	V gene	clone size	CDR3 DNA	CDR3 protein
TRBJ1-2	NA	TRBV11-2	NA	TGTGCCAGCAGCTTAACCCCAGGCCACACAGGGAGGGAGGGGTATGGCTACACCTTC	CASSLTPGHTGREGYGYTF
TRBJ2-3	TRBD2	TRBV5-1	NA	TGCGCCAGCAGCATGACTAGCGGGAGAGATACGCAGTATTTT	CASSMTSGRDTQYF
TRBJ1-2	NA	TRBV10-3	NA	TGTGCCATCAGTGAGCAGAGTACTAACTATGGCTACACCTTC	CAISEQSTNYGYTF
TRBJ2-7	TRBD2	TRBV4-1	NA	TGCGCCAGCAGCCATTTGGGGACTAGTACCTACGAGCAGTACTTC	CASSHLGTSTYEQYF
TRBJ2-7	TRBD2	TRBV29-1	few	TGCAGCGTTCAAGGGCTAGCGGCCAGCTACGAGCAGTACTTC	CSVQGLAASYEQYF
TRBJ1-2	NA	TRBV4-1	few	TGCGCCAGCAGACACGGACCGGCCAGCTCATATGGCTACACCTTC	CASRHGPASSYGYTF
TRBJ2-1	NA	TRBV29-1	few	TGCAGCGTTGACGTAGGACAAGTCAATGAGCAGTTCTTC	CSVDVGQVNEQFF
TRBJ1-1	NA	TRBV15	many	TGTGCCACCAGCGTCGGAAGGGCCACTGAAGCTTTCTTT	CATSVGRATEAFF
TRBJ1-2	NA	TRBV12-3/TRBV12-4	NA	TGTGCCAGCAGACCGGACTGGGCCAGCGGTGGCTACACCTTC	CASRPDWASGGYTF
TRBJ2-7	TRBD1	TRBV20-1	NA	TGCAGTGCTAGAACCCCCTGGGGGGACAGGGGGTACGAGCAGTACTTC	CSARTPWGDRGYEQYF
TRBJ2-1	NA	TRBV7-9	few	TGTGCCAGCAGCTTATTGTCGAATGAGCAGTTCTTC	CASSLLSNEQFF
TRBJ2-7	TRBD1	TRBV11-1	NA	TGTGCCAGCAGCTTAGTTTCGGACAGGTGGGAAAACGAGCAGTACTTC	CASSLVSDRWENEQYF
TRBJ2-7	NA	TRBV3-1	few	TGTGCCAGCAGCCAAGTTAGGGACGGCGAGCAGTACTTC	CASSQVRDGEQYF
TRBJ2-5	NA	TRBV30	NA	TGTGCCTGGGGCACCAGTTTCAGAGAGCAGTACTTC	CAWGTSFREQYF
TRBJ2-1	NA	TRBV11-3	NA	TGTGCCAGCAGCTCCGGGGGATCGACAATTGAGCAGTTCTTC	CASSSGGSTIEQFF
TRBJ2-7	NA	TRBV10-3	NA	TGTGCCATCAGTGCGGACCCAACCTACAATGAGCAGTACTTC	CAISADPTYNEQYF
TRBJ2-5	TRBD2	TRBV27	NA	TGTGCCAGCAGTTTTACTAGCGGGAGCGGTGAGCAGTACTTC	CASSFTSGSGEQYF
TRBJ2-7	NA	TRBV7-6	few	TGTGCCAGCAGCCTCGTACCTACAGGGACCGTCTCCTACGAGCAGTACTTC	CASSLVPTGTVSYEQYF
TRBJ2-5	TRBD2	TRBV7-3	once	TGTGCCAGCAGCCTCAGCGGGAGGGCAATAGAGACCCAGTACTTC	CASSLSGRAIETQYF
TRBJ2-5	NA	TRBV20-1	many	TGCAGTGCTCCTCAAGACTGGGCTCAAGAGACCCAGTACTTC	CSAPQDWAQETQYF
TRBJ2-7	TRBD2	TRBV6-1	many	TGTGCCAGCCGGGAAAGCGGGAGGTCCTACGAGCAGTACTTC	CASRESGRSYEQYF
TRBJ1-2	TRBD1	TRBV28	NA	TGTGCCAGCAGTTTGATAACAGGGGTCTATGGCTACACCTTC	CASSLITGVYGYTF
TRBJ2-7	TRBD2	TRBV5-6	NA	TGTGCCAGCAGCTTTGGACTAGCGGGAATCGCAAATCGTGGCGAGCAGTACTTC	CASSFGLAGIANRGEQYF
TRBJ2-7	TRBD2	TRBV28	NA	TGTGCCAGCAGTCGACTAGCTAGCGAGCAGTACTTC	CASSRLASEQYF